These 17 T cell receptor beta chains were all obtained from the same sample, sequenced in a study of regulatory T cells in long-lasting Graves disease. As for time point: persistent/refractory GD, antithyroid drugs over 5 years with positive TRAb. The TCR library was made from RNA extracted from PBMCs. Sequencing libraries for TCR beta were prepared with iRepertoire HTBI primers and Arm-PCR of CDR3 regions. TCRdb redid the calling of the multiplex PCR reads with MiXCR, one entry per CDR3 protein. The data contain 400,000 or so distinct CDR3 sequences, around 21% of them singletons. This material consisted of peripheral blood mononuclear cells (PBMCs), taken when the disease was refractory, from a patient treated with antithyroid drugs. Receptor source: a female donor with Graves disease.

This clonotype has at least ten counts. J is TRBJ2-7 and V is TRBV11-2; D may be TRBD1 (5 bases). This CDR3 comprises 13 residues. With 4 bases removed from V and 3 bases from J, the gap between germline ends came to 10 bases. Germline V lookup: CDR1 SGHAT, CDR2 FQNNGV. The chain's CDR3 is CASSWGRIYEQYF. The CDR3 coding sequence is TGTGCCAGCAGCTGGGGCCGCATCTACGAGCAGTACTTC.

This clonotype was recorded a few times. The CDR3 sequence is CSARDTAGGPVGELFF. The CDR3 nucleotides are TGCAGTGCTAGAGATACAGCGGGAGGGCCGGTCGGGGAGCTGTTTTTT. The chain joins TRBV20-1 to TRBJ2-2; 10 nucleotides align to TRBD2. In germline, CDR1 is DFQATT, CDR2 SNEGSKA (reference sequence). This CDR3 region has 16 residues. The V and J ends lost 0 bases and 7 bases, in that order; junction bases with no gene match: 8.

The chain uses TRBV4-3 and TRBJ2-5, with D tentatively TRBD1 or TRBD2 (7 bases each). The CDR3 consists of 14 residues. Trimming left V 1 base short and J 13 bases short, with 19 bases between. Germline V gene sequence: CDR1 LGHNA, CDR2 YSLEER. The CDR3 region is CASSQGHGQAGVYF. Written as DNA, the CDR3 is TGCGCCAGCAGCCAAGGCCACGGACAGGCGGGGGTGTACTTC.

The chain links TRBV10-3 to TRBJ2-7; 7 nucleotides agree with TRBD1. The CDR3 spans 14 residues. V was pared by 6 bases and J by 4 bases, with 9 bases of the junction left unmatched. Germline values: CDR1 ENHRY, CDR2 SYGVKD. The CDR3 here is CAIRKQGRGYEQYF. The CDR3 DNA is TGTGCCATCAGGAAACAGGGGAGAGGGTACGAGCAGTACTTC.

The genes are TRBV20-1 and TRBJ2-2; 9 bases map to TRBD1. J lost 5 bases, V lost 0 bases, and 7 bases had no gene match. CDR3 length: 16 residues. From germline, CDR1 is DFQATT and CDR2 SNEGSKA (reference sequence). The chain's CDR3 is CSARDRWTGVTGELFF. The CDR3 DNA sequence: TGCAGTGCTAGAGATCGTTGGACAGGGGTTACCGGGGAGCTGTTTTTT.

This clonotype was counted between two and nine times. The genes are TRBV4-3 and TRBJ1-1; D is ambiguous. CDR1 is LGHNA, CDR2 YSLEER, per germline. The CDR3 runs to 14 residues. V was trimmed by 0 bases and J by 4 bases, leaving 9 bases between them. The CDR3 here is CASSQENTRTEAFF. The CDR3 DNA follows: TGCGCCAGCAGCCAAGAGAACACGCGCACTGAAGCTTTCTTT.

The V call is TRBV7-9, the J call TRBJ2-2; 8 nucleotides match TRBD2. Trimming at V came to 11 bases and at J to 1 base, leaving 3 bases not matched to a gene. The CDR3 contains 13 residues. The germline CDR1 and CDR2 sequences are SEHNR and FQNEAQ (reference sequence). CDR3 sequence (DNA): TGTGCCCGGGGGGGATTGAACACCGGGGAGCTGTTTTTT. Its protein is CARGGLNTGELFF. The full variable domain, rest sourced from reference TRBV7-9 and TRBJ2-2, is DTGVSQNPRHKITKRGQNVTFRCDPISEHNRLYWYRQTLGQGPEFLTYFQNEAQLEKSRLLSDRFSAERPKGSFSTLEIQRTEQGDSAMYLCARGGLNTGELFFGEGSRLTVL.

This rearrangement joins TRBV7-9 to TRBJ1-1, with a tentative D call TRBD1 (6 bases). The CDR3 loop spans 14 amino acids. CDR1 SEHNR and CDR2 FQNEAQ come from the germline V gene (reference sequence). V was cut by 4 bases and J by 6 bases, with 15 bases left in between. The CDR3 DNA is TGTGCCAGCAGCTCAGGAGGGGGGAGGGCTGAAGCTTTCTTT. Amino acid sequence: CASSSGGGRAEAFF. The whole variable domain, filled in from reference TRBV7-9 and TRBJ1-1, reads DTGVSQNPRHKITKRGQNVTFRCDPISEHNRLYWYRQTLGQGPEFLTYFQNEAQLEKSRLLSDRFSAERPKGSFSTLEIQRTEQGDSAMYLCASSSGGGRAEAFFGQGTRLTVV.

The J gene is TRBJ1-2, the V gene TRBV5-6; D perhaps matches TRBD1 (5 bases). The CDR3 contains 19 residues. V lost 4 bases, J lost 8 bases, and 33 bases lay in between. Germline V gives CDR1 SGHDT, CDR2 YYEEEE. The CDR3 sequence is CASSASIGTLTFSLLGYTF. The CDR3 nucleotides are TGTGCCAGCAGCGCATCAATAGGGACTTTGACATTTAGCCTATTGGGCTACACCTTC. The full variable domain, its missing parts supplied by reference TRBV5-6 and TRBJ1-2, is DAGVTQSPTHLIKTRGQQVTLRCSPKSGHDTVSWYQQALGQGPQFIFQYYEEEERQRGNFPDRFSGHQFPNYSSELNVNALLLGDSALYLCASSASIGTLTFSLLGYTFGSGTRLTVV.

This clonotype was counted many times. The CDR3 loop reads CASSYGYGQGTLGTEAFF. The DNA of the CDR3 is TGTGCCAGCAGTTACGGGTACGGACAGGGGACCCTGGGCACTGAAGCTTTCTTT. V gene TRBV6-2 or TRBV6-3 combines with J gene TRBJ1-1; 9 positions agree with TRBD1. After removal of 2 bases from V and 4 bases from J, the junction contained 14 bases not matched to a gene. Germline lookup yields CDR1 MNHEY and CDR2 SVGEGT. This CDR3 spans 18 amino acids.

On this clonotype: This may be a read error, as it is one base from a much larger clone. V and J are TRBV12-3 or TRBV12-4 and TRBJ2-5; a possible D gene is TRBD2 (6 bases). V lost 5 bases, J lost 7 bases, and 14 bases lay in between. The CDR3 covers 13 residues. In DNA, the CDR3 is TGTGCCAGCAGTCTTCTCGGGGACTCGACCCAGTACTTC. The encoded protein is CASSLLGDSTQYF.

This clonotype has at least ten counts. The rearrangement links TRBV7-2 to TRBJ2-7; D possibly corresponds to TRBD1 (6 bases). Looked up from germline, CDR1 is SGHTA and CDR2 is FQGNSA. V was trimmed by 5 bases and J by 3 bases, leaving 17 bases between them. The CDR3 is 15 residues long. Here the CDR3 reads CASSRTGLLHYEQYF. Here the CDR3 DNA reads TGTGCCAGCAGCCGAACAGGGCTTCTACACTACGAGCAGTACTTC.

This clonotype was found a few times. The V gene is TRBV28, the J gene TRBJ2-7; TRBD1 matches 8 bases. J lost 2 bases, V lost 1 base, and 4 bases had no gene match. Germline lookup yields CDR1 MDHEN and CDR2 SYDVKM. CDR3 size: 15 residues. CDR3 coding DNA: TGTGCCAGCAGTTTATACGGGACAGGAACCTACGAGCAGTACTTC. Protein: CASSLYGTGTYEQYF.

The chain is built from TRBV18 and TRBJ2-7; D tentatively reads TRBD1 or TRBD2 (5 bases each). V was pared by 3 bases and J by 7 bases, with 19 bases between. The CDR3 length is 15 residues. CDR1 and CDR2 (germline): KGHSH, LQKENI. In nucleotides, the CDR3 is TGTGCCAGCTCACCGGCCGGGACGGACTTTGGGGAGCAGTACTTC. It specifies CASSPAGTDFGEQYF.

This clonotype was seen at least ten times. The rearrangement joins TRBV28 to TRBJ1-6; D remains unclear. CDR3 length: 14 amino acids. V gave up 3 bases and J gave up 10 bases, with 13 bases separating them. Germline V gene sequence: CDR1 MDHEN, CDR2 SYDVKM. The CDR3 sequence is CASSFFSDGSPLHF. CDR3 nucleotides: TGTGCCAGCAGTTTCTTTTCAGACGGGTCACCCCTCCACTTT.

This clonotype came up many times. This CDR3 reads CASSLSWQGGNQPQHF. CDR3 DNA sequence: TGTGCCAGCAGTTTATCTTGGCAGGGGGGCAATCAGCCCCAGCATTTT. V is TRBV27 and J is TRBJ1-5; 7 positions agree with TRBD1. Per germline, CDR1 MNHEY and CDR2 SMNVEV (reference sequence). Trimming at V came to 0 bases and at J to 2 bases, leaving 4 bases not matched to a gene. The CDR3 is made up of 16 amino acids.

This clonotype has ten or more counts. V is TRBV7-2 and J is TRBJ2-7; TRBD2 is a possible D gene (5 bases). The CDR3 has 15 residues. Per germline, CDR1 SGHTA and CDR2 FQGNSA. The V end lost 3 bases, the J end lost 4 bases, and 16 bases lay between the germline ends. The CDR3 is CASSFGVATGYEQYF. For the CDR3, the DNA is TGTGCCAGCAGCTTCGGGGTAGCAACGGGATACGAGCAGTACTTC.